Listed below are T cell receptor beta chains from one sample, sequenced in a study of blood T cell repertoires in COVID-19. TCRdb keeps only in-frame clones here, not all; method: immunoSEQ multiplex PCR. The repertoire holds under 60,000 clones, roughly nine tenths seen once, with approximately 4% in the top ten. What was sequenced was peripheral blood. The receptor set was obtained from a human donor in a cohort sampled during active COVID-19. The CDR3 runs from the conserved cysteine through the conserved F or W. Each record gives: V gene, J gene, CDR3 protein.

v_gene: TRBV6-1
j_gene: TRBJ1-3
CDR3aa: CASSERQGPSGNTIYF

v_gene: TRBV5-1
j_gene: TRBJ1-6
CDR3aa: CASSFYWTGENSPLHF

v_gene: TRBV6-5
j_gene: TRBJ2-7
CDR3aa: CASSYPRTSGSYEQYF

v_gene: TRBV24-1
j_gene: TRBJ2-7
CDR3aa: CATSDNAGEQYF

v_gene: TRBV28
j_gene: TRBJ2-1
CDR3aa: CASSFRLLEGNEQFF

v_gene: TRBV3-1/TRBV3-2
j_gene: TRBJ2-3
CDR3aa: CASSPGSSGGPTDTQYF

v_gene: TRBV6-6
j_gene: TRBJ1-1
CDR3aa: CASSQQGNTEAFF

v_gene: TRBV28
j_gene: TRBJ2-3
CDR3aa: CASSLGQTGTQYF

v_gene: TRBV5-6
j_gene: TRBJ2-3
CDR3aa: CASSLKTSGRHTQYF

v_gene: TRBV4-1
j_gene: TRBJ1-2
CDR3aa: CASRDVAARPNYGYTF

v_gene: TRBV19
j_gene: TRBJ1-3
CDR3aa: CASSTGSVRLLSGNTIYF

v_gene: TRBV6-5
j_gene: TRBJ1-2
CDR3aa: CASNKGQANYGYTF

v_gene: TRBV19
j_gene: TRBJ2-3
CDR3aa: CASSIGQGADTQYF

v_gene: TRBV11-3
j_gene: TRBJ1-2
CDR3aa: CASSSTGGGGYTF

v_gene: TRBV3-1/TRBV3-2
j_gene: TRBJ1-1
CDR3aa: CASSRQPRNTEAFF

v_gene: TRBV3-1/TRBV3-2
j_gene: TRBJ1-2
CDR3aa: CASSAPKRGYTF

v_gene: TRBV27
j_gene: TRBJ2-5
CDR3aa: CASSFVRVLRSQYF

v_gene: TRBV5-1
j_gene: TRBJ1-6
CDR3aa: CASSPGQGAILALHF

v_gene: TRBV7-9
j_gene: TRBJ1-4
CDR3aa: CASSRGQLTATNEKLFF

v_gene: TRBV19
j_gene: TRBJ1-5
CDR3aa: CASSISQVEPQHF

v_gene: TRBV6-6
j_gene: TRBJ1-5
CDR3aa: CASSSATGGDNQPQHF

v_gene: TRBV19
j_gene: TRBJ1-4
CDR3aa: CASSAGTGYEKLFF

v_gene: TRBV5-1
j_gene: TRBJ2-4
CDR3aa: CASSLYPSGRRVAKNIQYF

v_gene: TRBV7-9
j_gene: TRBJ2-4
CDR3aa: CASSFSPGAAKNIQYF

v_gene: TRBV7-9
j_gene: TRBJ1-5
CDR3aa: CASSSGSNQPQHF

v_gene: TRBV7-8
j_gene: TRBJ1-2
CDR3aa: CASSLIRGNYGYTF

v_gene: TRBV19
j_gene: TRBJ1-1
CDR3aa: CASRATRDNTEAFF

v_gene: TRBV27
j_gene: TRBJ1-6
CDR3aa: CASSDRFTSPLHF

v_gene: TRBV10-3
j_gene: TRBJ2-1
CDR3aa: CAISRGTSGSDEQFF

v_gene: TRBV11-2
j_gene: TRBJ1-1
CDR3aa: CASSLGQSTEAFF

v_gene: TRBV19
j_gene: TRBJ1-2
CDR3aa: CASSKDREYGYTF

v_gene: TRBV5-1
j_gene: TRBJ2-3
CDR3aa: CASSLGLAGATDTQYF

v_gene: TRBV27
j_gene: TRBJ2-7
CDR3aa: CASSFRSGAYEQYF

v_gene: TRBV20-1
j_gene: TRBJ2-7
CDR3aa: CSARADYEQYF

v_gene: TRBV27
j_gene: TRBJ1-1
CDR3aa: CASSLRAGVNTEAFF